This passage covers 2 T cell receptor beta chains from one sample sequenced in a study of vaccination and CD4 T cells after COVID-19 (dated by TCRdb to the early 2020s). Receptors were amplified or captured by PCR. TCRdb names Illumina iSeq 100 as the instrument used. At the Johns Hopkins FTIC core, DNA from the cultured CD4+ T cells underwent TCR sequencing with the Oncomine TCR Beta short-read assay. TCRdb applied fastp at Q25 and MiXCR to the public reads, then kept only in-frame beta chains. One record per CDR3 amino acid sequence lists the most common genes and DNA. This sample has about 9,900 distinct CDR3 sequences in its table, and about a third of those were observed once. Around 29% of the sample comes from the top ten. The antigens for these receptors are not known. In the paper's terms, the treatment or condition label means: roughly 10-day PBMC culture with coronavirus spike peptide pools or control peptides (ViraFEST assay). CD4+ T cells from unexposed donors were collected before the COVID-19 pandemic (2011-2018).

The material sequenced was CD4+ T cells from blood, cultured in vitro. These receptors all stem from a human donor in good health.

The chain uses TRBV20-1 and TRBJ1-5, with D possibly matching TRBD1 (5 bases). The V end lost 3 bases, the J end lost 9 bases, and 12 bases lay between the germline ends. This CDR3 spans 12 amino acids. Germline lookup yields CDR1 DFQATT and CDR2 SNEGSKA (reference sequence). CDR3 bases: TGCAGTGCTAGTAAGGGGCATACGCCCCAGCATTTT. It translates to CSASKGHTPQHF.

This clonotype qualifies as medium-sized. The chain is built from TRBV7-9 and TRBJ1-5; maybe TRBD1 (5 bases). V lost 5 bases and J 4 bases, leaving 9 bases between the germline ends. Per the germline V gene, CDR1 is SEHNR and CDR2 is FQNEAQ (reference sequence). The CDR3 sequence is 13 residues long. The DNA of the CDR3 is TGTGCCAGCAGCCTCGACAGAAATCAGCCCCAGCATTTT. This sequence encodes CASSLDRNQPQHF.